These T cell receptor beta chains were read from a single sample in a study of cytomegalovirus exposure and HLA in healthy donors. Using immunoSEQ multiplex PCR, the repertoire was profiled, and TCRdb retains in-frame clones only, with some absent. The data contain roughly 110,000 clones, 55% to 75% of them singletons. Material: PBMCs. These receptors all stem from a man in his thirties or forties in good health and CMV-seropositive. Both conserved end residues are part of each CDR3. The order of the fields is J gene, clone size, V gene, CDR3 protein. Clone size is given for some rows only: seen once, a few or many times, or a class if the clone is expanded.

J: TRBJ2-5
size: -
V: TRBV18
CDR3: CASSPKETQYF

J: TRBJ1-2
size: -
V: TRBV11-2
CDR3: CASSLTGPLGYGYTF

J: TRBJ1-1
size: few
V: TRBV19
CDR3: CASSQRATEAFF

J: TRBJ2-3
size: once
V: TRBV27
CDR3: CASSLRDRGLGDTQYF

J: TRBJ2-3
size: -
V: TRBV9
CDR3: CASSVASGGARADTQYF

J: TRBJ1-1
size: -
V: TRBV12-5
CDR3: CASGLPGVRDTEAFF

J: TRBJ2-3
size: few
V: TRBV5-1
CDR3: CASSSVADDTQYF

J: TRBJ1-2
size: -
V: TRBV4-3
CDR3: CASSQDWDTTLYGYTF

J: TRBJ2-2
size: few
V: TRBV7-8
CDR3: CASSLGRLENTGELFF

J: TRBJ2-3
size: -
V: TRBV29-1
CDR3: CSVVGGGTDTQYF

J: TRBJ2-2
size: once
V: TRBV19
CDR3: CASSIGTSGNTGELFF

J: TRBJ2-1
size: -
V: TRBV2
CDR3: CASSPPTSGGPNEQFF

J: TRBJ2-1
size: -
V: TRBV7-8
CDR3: CASSPRIYNEQFF

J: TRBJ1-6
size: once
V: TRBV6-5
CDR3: CASGEGLNNSPLHF

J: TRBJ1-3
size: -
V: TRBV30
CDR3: CAWSPQGQGKTLGNTIYF

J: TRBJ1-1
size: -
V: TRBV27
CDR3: CASSYTPGVLNTEAFF

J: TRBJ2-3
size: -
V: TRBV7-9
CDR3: CASSRTSGSSDTQYF

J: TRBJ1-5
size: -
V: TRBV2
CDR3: CASRATEYSNQPQHF

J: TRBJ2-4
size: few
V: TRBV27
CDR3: CASSSDRDGAKNIQYF

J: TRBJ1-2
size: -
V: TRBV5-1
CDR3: CASSSGTSSYGYTF

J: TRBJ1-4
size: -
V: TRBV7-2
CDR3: CASSRDRGSEKLFF

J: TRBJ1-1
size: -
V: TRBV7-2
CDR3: CASTSPDRANTEAFF

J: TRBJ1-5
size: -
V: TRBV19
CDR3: CASSRTEAGSRHF

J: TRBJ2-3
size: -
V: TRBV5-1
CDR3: CASSWESPTDTQYF

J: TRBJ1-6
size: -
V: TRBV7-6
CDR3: CASSSIPLTGAGDSPLHF

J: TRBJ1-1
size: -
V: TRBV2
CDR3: CASNQGAWNTEAFF

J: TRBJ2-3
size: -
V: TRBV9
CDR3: CASSGGTGHLTDTQYF

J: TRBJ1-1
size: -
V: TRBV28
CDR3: CASSLLLGPGGEAFF

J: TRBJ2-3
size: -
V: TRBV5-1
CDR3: CASSFRGSGGISTDTQYF

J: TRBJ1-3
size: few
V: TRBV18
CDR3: CASSTSGRTGNTIYF

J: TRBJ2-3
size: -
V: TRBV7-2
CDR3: CASSLTGDGADTQYF

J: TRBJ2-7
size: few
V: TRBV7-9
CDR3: CASSLGRLEHNEQYF

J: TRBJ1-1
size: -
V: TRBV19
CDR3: CASSIGSGANTEAFF

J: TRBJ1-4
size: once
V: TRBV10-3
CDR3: CAISRPGFSSLFF

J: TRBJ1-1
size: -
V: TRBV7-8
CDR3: CASSSGILGTEAFF